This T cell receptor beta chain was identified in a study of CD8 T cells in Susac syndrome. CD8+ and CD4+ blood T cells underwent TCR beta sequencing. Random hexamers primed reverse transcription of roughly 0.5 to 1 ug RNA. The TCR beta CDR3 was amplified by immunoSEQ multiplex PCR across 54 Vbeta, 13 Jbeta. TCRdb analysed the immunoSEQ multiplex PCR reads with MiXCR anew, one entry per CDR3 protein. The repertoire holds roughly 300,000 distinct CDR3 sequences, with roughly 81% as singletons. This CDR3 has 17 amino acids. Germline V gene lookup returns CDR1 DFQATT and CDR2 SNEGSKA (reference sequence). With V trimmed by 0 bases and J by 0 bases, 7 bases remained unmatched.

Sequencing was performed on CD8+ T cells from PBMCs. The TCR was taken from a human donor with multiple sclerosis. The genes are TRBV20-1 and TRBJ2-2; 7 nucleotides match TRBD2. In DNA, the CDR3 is TGCAGTGCTAGAGAGACCCTAGCGGCCGCGAACACCGGGGAGCTGTTTTTT. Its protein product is CSARETLAAANTGELFF.